A single sample is the source of the 23 T cell receptor beta chains below, sequenced in a study of identical twins. MiXCR, run by TCRdb on the 5' RACE reads, gives a single entry per CDR3 protein. This table has about 570,000 distinct CDR3 sequences, approximately 10% appearing once. A further study also used this sample, focusing on yellow fever vaccine responses in identical twins.

Sequenced material: PBMCs. These receptors were taken from a woman younger than 30 in good health.

This clonotype was seen only a few times. This chain joins TRBV12-3 or TRBV12-4 and TRBJ2-6, with D perhaps TRBD1 (6 bases). V lost 5 bases, J lost 0 bases, and 11 bases lay in between. The CDR3 contains 16 residues. The CDR3 DNA is TGTGCCAGCAGTCAAGACAGGATCTCTGGGGCCAACGTCCTGACTTTC. Residues: CASSQDRISGANVLTF.

This clonotype was observed many times. J is TRBJ1-1 and V is TRBV7-2; D is ambiguous. Germline CDR1 reads SGHTA; CDR2 reads FQGNSA. CDR3 length: 14 residues. Trimming took off 1 base at V and 7 bases at J, with 13 bases between the two ends. The CDR3 spells CASSLGSADYEAFF. CDR3 nucleotide sequence: TGTGCCAGCAGCTTAGGGTCTGCCGATTATGAAGCTTTCTTT.

This sequence joins TRBV7-8 and TRBJ2-7; TRBD2 might be the D (5 bases). This CDR3 spans 14 amino acids. The ends were cut back, 5 bases at V and 4 bases at J, with 15 bases in the middle. Per the germline V gene, CDR1 is SGHVS and CDR2 is FQNEAQ. CDR3: CASSQDSLGYEQYF. The DNA of the CDR3 is TGTGCCAGCAGCCAGGACTCGTTGGGGTACGAGCAGTACTTC.

This clonotype was recorded many times. The genes are TRBV4-3 and TRBJ2-5, with D unclear. CDR1 LGHNA and CDR2 YSLEER come from the germline V gene. The CDR3 totals 14 residues. V dropped 3 bases and J dropped 7 bases, with 15 bases sitting between them. The CDR3 coding sequence is TGCGCCAGCAGCCAGACCTCAACTTCCGGGACCCAGTACTTC. It translates to CASSQTSTSGTQYF.

The rearrangement joins TRBV28 to TRBJ2-7; possibly TRBD1 for D (6 bases). The V end lost 8 bases, the J end lost 2 bases, and 16 bases lay between the germline ends. From germline, CDR1 is MDHEN and CDR2 SYDVKM. The CDR3 is 14 amino acids. The CDR3, as DNA: TGTGCCAGCTCCCCTACAGGGACGCCCTACGAGCAGTACTTC. It encodes CASSPTGTPYEQYF.

This clonotype was counted between two and nine times. This chain connects TRBV10-2 to TRBJ2-5; no definite D call. CDR1 WSHSY and CDR2 SAAADI come from the germline V gene. V was pared by 0 bases and J by 4 bases, with 9 bases between. The CDR3 totals 14 residues. CDR3 protein: CASSESEVPETQYF. CDR3 DNA sequence: TGCGCCAGCAGTGAGTCTGAGGTTCCAGAGACCCAGTACTTC.

This clonotype was counted a few times. The V call is TRBV24-1, the J call TRBJ2-1; perhaps TRBD1 as D (5 bases). V gave up 3 bases and J gave up 0 bases, with 14 bases separating them. CDR1 is KGHDR and CDR2 is SFDVKD in the germline V gene. This CDR3 comprises 17 residues. The CDR3 nucleotides read TGTGCCACCAGTGATGGCAGGGCAAAGGACTCCTACAATGAGCAGTTCTTC. Translation gives CATSDGRAKDSYNEQFF.

In this sample, this clonotype turned up a few times. The chain employs TRBV3-1 and TRBJ2-1, with TRBD2 matching 10 bases. This CDR3 contains 16 residues. Germline lookup yields CDR1 LGHDT and CDR2 YNNKEL (reference sequence). Trimming cost V 4 bases and J 4 bases; bases outside gene matches: 7. Here the CDR3 DNA reads TGTGCCAGCAGCCCCCAGGGAGCGGGGGGGTACAATGAGCAGTTCTTC. Translating gives CASSPQGAGGYNEQFF.

At least ten counts were recorded for this clonotype. The V and J genes are TRBV29-1 and TRBJ2-3, with D unresolved. V was pared by 4 bases and J by 1 base, with 12 bases between. The CDR3 covers 14 residues. Germline CDR1 SQVTM, CDR2 ANQGSEA. CDR3 coding DNA: TGCAGCGTTGTAGCCGGGCCTCGCACAGATACGCAGTATTTT. Encoded protein: CSVVAGPRTDTQYF.

This clonotype came up a few times. The V and J genes are TRBV6-1 and TRBJ2-6; TRBD2 aligns across 9 bases. The CDR3 is 18 residues long. V lost 7 bases to trimming and J lost 0 bases; unmatched junction nucleotides: 10. Germline V gene lookup returns CDR1 MNHNS and CDR2 SASEGT. As DNA, the CDR3 is TGTGCCAGCATCCGCCCTAGCGGGGTGGTCTCTGGGGCCAACGTCCTGACTTTC. This codes for CASIRPSGVVSGANVLTF.

The V call is TRBV20-1, the J call TRBJ2-7, with TRBD2 matching over 10 bases. Germline CDR1 and CDR2: DFQATT and SNEGSKA (reference sequence). J was trimmed by 6 bases and V by 1 base; bases with no gene match: 6. The CDR3 length is 14 residues. This chain's CDR3 is CSARASGRQGEQYF. Written as DNA, the CDR3 is TGCAGTGCTAGAGCTAGCGGGAGACAAGGCGAGCAGTACTTC.

The gene calls are TRBV25-1 and TRBJ1-2; D is uncertain. This CDR3 is 14 amino acids long. Germline CDR1 MGHDK, CDR2 SYGVNS. V was trimmed by 3 bases and J by 8 bases, leaving 16 bases between them. The CDR3 DNA reads TGTGCCAGCAGTGAGCCCGGCGGAGTAGGAGGCTACACCTTC. Its translation: CASSEPGGVGGYTF.

The V and J genes are TRBV6-2 or TRBV6-3 and TRBJ2-1, with TRBD2 identical over 9 bases. Losses at the gene ends were 5 bases for V and 9 bases for J; bases not matched to a gene: 17. The germline V gene has CDR1 MNHEY and CDR2 SVGEGT. The CDR3 has 17 amino acids. For the CDR3, the DNA is TGTGCCAGCAGTCCTCAGACTAGCGGTCAAAGGAGGGGTGAGCAGTTCTTC. Protein sequence: CASSPQTSGQRRGEQFF.

This clonotype has a handful of counts. This sequence joins TRBV18 and TRBJ2-7; 8 positions match TRBD1. Looked up from germline, CDR1 is KGHSH and CDR2 is LQKENI. Germline trimming cut 3 bases from V and 5 bases from J; bases unmatched to any gene: 6. The CDR3 is 14 amino acids. The CDR3, as DNA: TGTGCCAGCTCACCCCTGGGACAGGTAAACGAGCAGTACTTC. Protein: CASSPLGQVNEQYF. Based on the CDR3 plus reference TRBV18 and TRBJ2-7, the full variable domain is NAGVMQNPRHLVRRRGQEARLRCSPMKGHSHVYWYRQLPEEGLKFMVYLQKENIIDESGMPKERFSAEFPKEGPSILRIQQVVRGDSAAYFCASSPLGQVNEQYFGPGTRLTVT.

The chain employs TRBV20-1 and TRBJ2-3; no clear D. The CDR3 is 14 residues long. The germline CDR1 and CDR2 sequences are DFQATT and SNEGSKA (reference sequence). V lost 1 base and J 0 bases, leaving 8 bases between the germline ends. The CDR3 DNA is TGCAGTGCTAGAGTTGCAGCCAGCACAGATACGCAGTATTTT. Encoded protein: CSARVAASTDTQYF.

This clonotype came up once. The V and J genes are TRBV27 and TRBJ2-7; TRBD2 matches at 10 bases. The length of the CDR3 is 19 residues. In germline, CDR1 is MNHEY, CDR2 SMNVEV (reference sequence). The trim removed 7 bases at V and 7 bases at J, leaving 25 bases unmatched. Here the CDR3 DNA reads TGTGCCAGCATCCCCCCCGGCGCAGGGCCGTGGACTAGCGGAGTAGAGCAGTACTTC. Translated, it gives CASIPPGAGPWTSGVEQYF.

This clonotype has only a few counts. V gene TRBV7-9 combines with J gene TRBJ2-1; D perhaps matches TRBD2 (7 bases). The CDR3 is 17 residues long. The V and J ends lost 6 bases and 1 base respectively, with 19 bases between them. In germline, CDR1 is SEHNR, CDR2 FQNEAQ (reference sequence). CDR3 nucleotides: TGTGCCAGCAGACCCTCAGGGGCCGGGGGGTCCTACAATGAGCAGTTCTTC. Residues: CASRPSGAGGSYNEQFF.

This clonotype occurred many times. The chain's CDR3 is CASSFGQYNSPLHF. The DNA of the CDR3 is TGTGCCAGCAGTTTCGGGCAGTATAATTCACCCCTCCACTTT. This chain links TRBV12-3 or TRBV12-4 with TRBJ1-6; unclear D gene. This CDR3 is 14 amino acids long. Between the trimmed V and J ends, which lost 3 bases and 4 bases, there was a span of 7 bases.

At least ten counts were recorded for this clonotype. The chain employs TRBV6-5 and TRBJ2-5; 9 nucleotides line up with TRBD2. Germline CDR1 MNHEY, CDR2 SVGAGI. V trimming: 4 bases; J trimming: 4 bases; junction bases outside the gene matches: 13. CDR3 size: 17 residues. CDR3 sequence reads: CASSSAKAGGDRETQYF. The CDR3, as DNA: TGTGCCAGCAGTTCCGCGAAAGCGGGGGGCGATAGAGAGACCCAGTACTTC.

The J gene is TRBJ2-6, the V gene TRBV2; 8 nucleotides agree with TRBD2. The CDR3 totals 18 residues. Germline CDR1 is SNHLY and CDR2 is FYNNEI. The V and J ends lost 3 bases and 0 bases, in that order; junction bases with no gene match: 7. CDR3: CASSDISGVSSGANVLTF. The CDR3 DNA reads TGTGCCAGCAGTGATATTAGCGGGGTGTCCTCTGGGGCCAACGTCCTGACTTTC.

The table lists this clonotype with a few counts. This chain links TRBV27 with TRBJ2-7; D remains ambiguous. The CDR3 is 14 residues long. The germline gives CDR1 MNHEY, CDR2 SMNVEV (reference sequence). V was clipped by 3 bases and J by 4 bases, with 13 bases between them. CDR3 sequence reads: CASSFDNRQYEQYF. The CDR3 DNA is TGTGCCAGCAGTTTTGATAACCGGCAGTACGAGCAGTACTTC.

The J gene is TRBJ1-1, the V gene TRBV7-9, with a weak D call TRBD1 (5 bases). V dropped 10 bases and J dropped 5 bases, with 8 bases sitting between them. The CDR3 runs 10 residues. Germline CDR1 and CDR2: SEHNR and FQNEAQ (reference sequence). The CDR3 loop is CATRVTEAFF. The CDR3 region has the DNA TGTGCCACCAGGGTGACTGAAGCTTTCTTT.

This clonotype showed up just a few times. The V and J genes are TRBV6-4 and TRBJ2-1; maybe TRBD1 (6 bases). Germline-derived CDR1 and CDR2 are MRHNA and SNTAGT. This CDR3 spans 15 amino acids. Trimming left V 3 bases short and J 4 bases short, with 13 bases between. Here the CDR3 reads CASSEGGGGYNEQFF. In nucleotides, the CDR3 is TGTGCCAGCAGTGAAGGTGGGGGCGGATACAATGAGCAGTTCTTC.